One sample yielded the 30 T cell receptor beta chains listed below, sequenced in a study of blood T cell repertoires in COVID-19. Data came from immunoSEQ multiplex PCR; TCRdb stores just in-frame clones and leaves some out. In the table there are some 100,000 clones, approximately 91% of which are singletons. Sequenced sample: peripheral blood. These receptors were obtained from a man aged 50-59 years with active COVID-19.

The chain is built from TRBV7-2 and TRBJ2-5, with 8 bases that match TRBD2. CDR3 length: 16 residues. Per germline, CDR1 SGHTA and CDR2 FQGNSA. After removal of 0 bases from V and 4 bases from J, the junction contained 7 bases not matched to a gene. The CDR3 nucleotides are TGTGCCAGCAGCTTAGCGGGACTAGGAAGGGGAGAGACCCAGTACTTC. Its protein is CASSLAGLGRGETQYF.

The CDR3 DNA follows: TGTGCCACCAGCAGAGATGGGGGGGGTCAGCCCCAGCATTTT. It translates to CATSRDGGGQPQHF. The rearrangement joins TRBV15 to TRBJ1-5, with TRBD1 as a possible D gene (5 bases). The CDR3 spans 14 residues. With 0 bases removed from V and 6 bases from J, the gap between germline ends came to 9 bases. The V gene's germline CDR1 is LNHNV and CDR2 YYDKDF (reference sequence). Drawing the rest from reference TRBV15 and TRBJ1-5, the complete variable domain is DAMVIQNPRYQVTQFGKPVTLSCSQTLNHNVMYWYQQKSSQAPKLLFHYYDKDFNNEADTPDNFQSRRPNTSFCFLDIRSPGLGDTAMYLCATSRDGGGQPQHFGDGTRLSIL.

V gene TRBV2 combines with J gene TRBJ1-1; 10 nucleotides match TRBD1. Losses at the gene ends were 8 bases for V and 6 bases for J; bases not matched to a gene: 6. CDR3 length equals 13 residues. Germline values: CDR1 SNHLY, CDR2 FYNNEI. The CDR3 region has the DNA TGTGCCAGCCGGGACAGGGGAAGAGCTGAAGCTTTCTTT. Its translation: CASRDRGRAEAFF.

This rearrangement joins TRBV7-2 to TRBJ2-3; no firm D call. The CDR3 is made up of 13 amino acids. Germline CDR1 SGHTA, CDR2 FQGNSA. V gave up 5 bases and J gave up 6 bases, with 12 bases separating them. The CDR3 region is CASSQDTWDTQYF. The CDR3 coding sequence is TGTGCCAGCAGCCAAGACACCTGGGATACGCAGTATTTT.

There are a few counts of this clone. V is TRBV5-1 and J is TRBJ2-5; a weak D match, TRBD2 (5 bases). Trimming cost V 4 bases and J 5 bases, with 21 bases left between them. Germline V gene sequence: CDR1 SGHRS, CDR2 YFSETQ. The CDR3 runs to 16 residues. CDR3 nucleotide sequence: TGCGCCAGCAGCCCGGGCGGCCACTCGCGAGGGGAGACCCAGTACTTC. It specifies CASSPGGHSRGETQYF. Full variable domain (remainder filled in from reference TRBV5-1 and TRBJ2-5): KAGVTQTPRYLIKTRGQQVTLSCSPISGHRSVSWYQQTPGQGLQFLFEYFSETQRNKGNFPGRFSGRQFSNSRSEMNVSTLELGDSALYLCASSPGGHSRGETQYFGPGTRLLVL.

The chain recombines TRBV11-2 with TRBJ2-1, with TRBD2 identical over 11 bases. Looked up from germline, CDR1 is SGHAT and CDR2 is FQNNGV. The trim removed 2 bases at V and 12 bases at J, leaving 12 bases unmatched. This CDR3 is 16 amino acids long. CDR3 sequence: CASSLPVAGGVPWQFF. In nucleotides, the CDR3 is TGTGCCAGCAGCTTACCCGTAGCGGGGGGGGTCCCATGGCAGTTCTTC.

The genes are TRBV6-5 and TRBJ1-2, with 9 bases aligning to TRBD1. The V and J ends lost 7 bases and 6 bases, in that order; junction bases with no gene match: 9. Germline V CDR1 and CDR2: MNHEY, SVGAGI. The CDR3 is 14 residues long. CDR3 DNA sequence: TGTGCCAGCAAAGAACAGGGGGCAGGGGATGGCTACACCTTC. It specifies CASKEQGAGDGYTF.

The chain is built from TRBV2 and TRBJ1-2, with TRBD1 matching over 7 bases. Germline V CDR1 and CDR2: SNHLY, FYNNEI. V was pared by 6 bases and J by 2 bases, with 9 bases of the junction left unmatched. The CDR3 totals 15 residues. The CDR3 reads CASRVELGQNYGYTF. The CDR3, as DNA: TGTGCCAGCAGAGTCGAGTTGGGACAGAACTATGGCTACACCTTC.

The chain joins TRBV10-3 to TRBJ2-7, with 10 bases fitting TRBD1. The J segment lost 3 bases and the V segment lost 9 bases, leaving 5 bases of the junction unmatched. The V gene's germline CDR1 is ENHRY and CDR2 SYGVKD. The CDR3 has 13 amino acids. In DNA form, the CDR3 reads TGTGCCATGGGGGACAGGGGAAACTACGAGCAGTACTTC. Translation: CAMGDRGNYEQYF.

The chain employs TRBV5-8 and TRBJ1-5; D possibly corresponds to TRBD1 (6 bases). This CDR3 has 15 amino acids. Germline V CDR1 and CDR2: SGHTS, YDEGEE. Between the trimmed V and J ends, which lost 4 bases and 0 bases, there was a span of 11 bases. This CDR3 reads CASSRATGSNQPQHF. In DNA, the CDR3 is TGTGCCAGCAGCCGTGCGACAGGTAGCAATCAGCCCCAGCATTTT.

The J gene is TRBJ1-2, the V gene TRBV10-2; TRBD1 aligns across 8 bases. Losses at the gene ends were 5 bases for V and 8 bases for J; bases not matched to a gene: 13. The CDR3 runs 15 residues. Germline loops: CDR1 WSHSY, CDR2 SAAADI. CDR3 coding DNA: TGCGCCAGCAGTCGTCAAGACAGGGGAGGGTTGGGCTACACCTTC. Amino acid sequence: CASSRQDRGGLGYTF.

This chain connects TRBV7-3 to TRBJ2-3; TRBD2 aligns across 9 bases. The CDR3 extends over 19 amino acids. The V gene end was trimmed by 5 bases and the J gene end by 0 bases; junction bases not matched to a gene: 15. Germline values: CDR1 SGHTA, CDR2 FQGTGA. This CDR3 reads CASSLRTSVVSASTDTQYF. The CDR3 bases are TGTGCCAGCAGCCTCCGGACTAGCGTCGTTTCCGCTAGCACAGATACGCAGTATTTT.

The chain has TRBV28 and TRBJ1-2; D ambiguous. This CDR3 is built from 14 residues. Trimming took 2 bases from V and 2 from J, leaving 9 bases between them. CDR1 is MDHEN and CDR2 is SYDVKM in the germline V gene. Here the CDR3 reads CASSLNGRNYGYTF. CDR3 sequence (DNA): TGTGCCAGCAGTTTAAATGGGCGCAACTATGGCTACACCTTC.

The rearrangement joins TRBV28 to TRBJ2-1; weak D call: TRBD2 (7 bases). There are 15 residues in the CDR3. Germline loops: CDR1 MDHEN, CDR2 SYDVKM. V was clipped by 4 bases and J by 4 bases, with 14 bases between them. CDR3 residues: CASSSRGAGYNEQFF. The CDR3 DNA is TGTGCCAGCAGTTCACGGGGGGCTGGATACAATGAGCAGTTCTTC. Based on the CDR3 plus reference TRBV28 and TRBJ2-1, the full variable domain is DVKVTQSSRYLVKRTGEKVFLECVQDMDHENMFWYRQDPGLGLRLIYFSYDVKMKEKGDIPEGYSVSREKKERFSLILESASTNQTSMYLCASSSRGAGYNEQFFGPGTRLTVL.

CDR3 region: CSASRELTNTGELFF. The CDR3 DNA is TGCAGTGCTAGTCGGGAACTAACGAACACCGGGGAGCTGTTTTTT. The genes are TRBV20-1 and TRBJ2-2; D may be TRBD2 (5 bases). There are 15 residues in the CDR3. With 3 bases removed from V and 0 bases from J, the gap between germline ends came to 11 bases. Germline-derived CDR1 and CDR2 are DFQATT and SNEGSKA (reference sequence).

The rearrangement links TRBV18 to TRBJ2-1; D unresolved. The length of the CDR3 is 12 residues. Germline V CDR1 and CDR2: KGHSH, LQKENI. Trimming removed 6 bases at V and 7 bases at J, with 10 bases between. CDR3 amino acids: CASSSGSNEQFF. DNA for the CDR3: TGTGCCAGCTCCTCCGGGTCTAATGAGCAGTTCTTC.

As to this clone: The junction and the germline gene differ at one end; a read error may be behind it. The chain employs TRBV11-2 and TRBJ2-1, with 11 nucleotides matching TRBD2. The germline gives CDR1 SGHAT, CDR2 FQNNGV. The CDR3 consists of 16 residues. For the CDR3, the DNA is TGTGCCAACAGCTTAGGATTTAGCGGGAGGGCGAAGGAGCAGTTCTTC. Translating it yields CANSLGFSGRAKEQFF.

This rearrangement joins TRBV5-1 to TRBJ1-1; tentative D call: TRBD1 (5 bases). Germline V lookup: CDR1 SGHRS, CDR2 YFSETQ. The CDR3 spans 13 residues. Between the trimmed V and J ends, which lost 10 bases and 1 base, there was a span of 14 bases. The CDR3 DNA reads TGCGCCGGACGACAGCAACCGAACACTGAAGCTTTCTTT. Protein: CAGRQQPNTEAFF. Full variable domain (remainder filled in from reference TRBV5-1 and TRBJ1-1): KAGVTQTPRYLIKTRGQQVTLSCSPISGHRSVSWYQQTPGQGLQFLFEYFSETQRNKGNFPGRFSGRQFSNSRSEMNVSTLELGDSALYLCAGRQQPNTEAFFGQGTRLTVV.

The V gene is TRBV5-4, the J gene TRBJ1-1; perhaps TRBD1 as D (5 bases). The V gene lost 1 base and the J gene lost 1 base, with 5 bases spanning the gap. This CDR3 contains 13 residues. CDR1 is SGHNT and CDR2 is YYREEE in the germline V gene (reference sequence). The CDR3 nucleotides are TGTGCCAGCAGCTTGCAGGGGAACACTGAAGCTTTCTTT. It yields the protein CASSLQGNTEAFF.

This clone was observed a handful of times. This sequence joins TRBV6-2 or TRBV6-3 and TRBJ2-1, with 11 bases identical to TRBD2. Germline V gene data show CDR1 as MNHEY and CDR2 as SVGEGT. There are 18 residues in the CDR3. Unmatched junction bases numbered 16, after V lost 5 bases and J lost 7 bases. The DNA for the CDR3 is TGTGCCAGCAGTAGCCCGTTCCCCGGGACTAGCGGACCAAATGAGCAGTTCTTC. Its translation: CASSSPFPGTSGPNEQFF.

About this clone itself: Its ends do not fully match the called genes, so a read error is possible. The rearrangement uses TRBV7-9 and TRBJ2-1, with TRBD2 matching 12 bases. This CDR3 is 14 amino acids long. CDR1 SEHNR and CDR2 FQNEAQ come from the germline V gene (reference sequence). CDR3 in DNA: TGTGCCAGCAGCCTAGCGGGGGGGTACAATGAGCAGTTCTTC. Residues: CASSLAGGYNEQFF.

This clone has a single count. CDR3 in DNA: TGTGCCAGCAGCTTAGTTTTGGGACAGAATGAAAAACTGTTTTTT. Translating it yields CASSLVLGQNEKLFF. The rearrangement links TRBV7-9 to TRBJ1-4; the match to TRBD1 covers 7 bases. Germline V gives CDR1 SEHNR, CDR2 FQNEAQ (reference sequence). The J segment lost 5 bases and the V segment lost 1 base, leaving 4 bases of the junction unmatched. The CDR3 runs 15 residues.

The V call is TRBV6-6, the J call TRBJ2-2; 11 bases match TRBD2. V shed 5 bases, J shed 4 bases, and the junction held 18 bases outside the gene matches. The CDR3 contains 20 residues. Germline CDR1 is MNHNY and CDR2 is SVGAGI (reference sequence). The CDR3 is CASSPQELAGGPRVTGELFF. CDR3 coding DNA: TGTGCCAGCAGTCCTCAGGAGTTAGCGGGGGGGCCCAGGGTCACCGGGGAGCTGTTTTTT.

The rearrangement uses TRBV11-3 and TRBJ1-2, with D maybe TRBD1 (6 bases). Deletions cut 4 bases from V and 3 bases from J, with 12 bases between. CDR3 length equals 14 residues. The V gene's germline CDR1 is SGHNT and CDR2 YENEEA. CDR3 nucleotide sequence: TGTGCCAGCAGCTACCCGGGACAACACTATGGCTACACCTTC. This translates into CASSYPGQHYGYTF.

The chain uses TRBV19 and TRBJ1-1, with 9 bases that match TRBD1. The germline V gene encodes CDR1 LNHDA and CDR2 SQIVND (reference sequence). V lost 5 bases and J lost 6; bases outside the gene matches: 7. CDR3 length: 14 amino acids. The DNA for the CDR3 is TGTGCCAGTAGTCACCGGGACAGGGTCGCTGAAGCTTTCTTT. Translation: CASSHRDRVAEAFF.

The chain couples TRBV19 to TRBJ1-6; TRBD1 matches 9 bases. The junction had 3 bases not matched to a gene; V was cut back by 4 bases and J by 8 bases. The CDR3 extends over 14 amino acids. CDR1 and CDR2 from the germline V gene are LNHDA and SQIVND (reference sequence). The CDR3 nucleotides read TGTGCCAGTAGTACTGACAGGGGGGATTCACCCCTCCACTTT. Residues: CASSTDRGDSPLHF.

J is TRBJ1-1 and V is TRBV12-5; no definite D call. The CDR3 is 12 amino acids. Germline values: CDR1 LGHNT, CDR2 FRNRAP. The ends were cut back, 7 bases at V and 9 bases at J, with 15 bases in the middle. The CDR3 region is CASAPLRGKAFF. CDR3 nucleotides: TGTGCTAGTGCCCCCTTGAGAGGGAAAGCTTTCTTT.

The rearrangement links TRBV19 to TRBJ2-1; TRBD2 aligns across 9 bases. Germline lookup yields CDR1 LNHDA and CDR2 SQIVND (reference sequence). The ends lost 2 bases at V and 7 bases at J; junction bases unmatched: 6. The CDR3 length is 15 residues. The CDR3 DNA follows: TGTGCCAGTAGTATATCCGCTAGCGGGAATAATGAGCAGTTCTTC. This sequence encodes CASSISASGNNEQFF.

The chain has TRBV9 and TRBJ2-2, with TRBD1 matching 7 bases. The CDR3 consists of 16 residues. V lost 4 bases, J lost 0 bases, and 6 bases stayed unmatched. Germline V gene sequence: CDR1 SGDLS, CDR2 YYNGEE. The CDR3 region is CASSTRQGSNTGELFF. The CDR3 DNA is TGTGCCAGCAGCACCCGACAGGGTTCGAACACCGGGGAGCTGTTTTTT.

V is TRBV5-4 and J is TRBJ1-2, with TRBD1 identical over 10 bases. The germline gives CDR1 SGHNT, CDR2 YYREEE (reference sequence). This CDR3 is built from 15 residues. The junction had 7 bases not matched to a gene; V was cut back by 4 bases and J by 4 bases. CDR3 in DNA: TGTGCCAGCAGCACCTCGGGACAGGGGACCTATGGCTACACCTTC. Its protein product is CASSTSGQGTYGYTF.